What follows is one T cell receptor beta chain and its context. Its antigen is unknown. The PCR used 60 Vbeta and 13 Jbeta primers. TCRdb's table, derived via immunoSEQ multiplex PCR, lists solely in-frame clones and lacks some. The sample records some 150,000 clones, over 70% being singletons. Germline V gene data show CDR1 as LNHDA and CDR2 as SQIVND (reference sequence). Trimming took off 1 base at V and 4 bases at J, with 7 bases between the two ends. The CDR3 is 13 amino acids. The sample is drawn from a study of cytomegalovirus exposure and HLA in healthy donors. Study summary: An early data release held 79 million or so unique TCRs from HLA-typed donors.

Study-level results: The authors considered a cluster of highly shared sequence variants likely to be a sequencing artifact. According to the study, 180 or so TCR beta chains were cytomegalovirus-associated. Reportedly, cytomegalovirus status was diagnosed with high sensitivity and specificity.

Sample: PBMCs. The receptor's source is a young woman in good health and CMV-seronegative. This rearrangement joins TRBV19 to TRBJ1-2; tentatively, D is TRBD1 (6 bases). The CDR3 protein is CASSIARGYGYTF. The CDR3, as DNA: TGTGCCAGTAGTATAGCCAGGGGCTATGGCTACACCTTC.